This T cell receptor (beta chain) was recovered during a study of blood T cell repertoires in COVID-19. Turning to the study itself: From the United States, Italy and Spain came samples of acute and convalescent COVID-19.

Trimming pared 0 bases from V and 7 bases from J, leaving 21 bases between. Germline V gives CDR1 LGHNA, CDR2 YNFKEQ. CDR3 length: 18 residues. As handled by the study authors: Reference gene primer amplification yielded estimated nucleated cell counts. Assay: immunoSEQ multiplex PCR; the TCRdb copy retains only in-frame clones and omits some. The V and J calls and clone size come from that table; D and trimming were worked out from the DNA. Among under 200,000 clones listed, roughly 86% were seen once. Sequenced material: peripheral blood. The J gene is TRBJ1-4, the V gene TRBV4-2, with D uncertain. This receptor was taken from a man aged 55 to 70 with COVID-19, enrolled during active disease. CDR3 protein: CASSQEYGRAGGVEKLFF. The CDR3 nucleotides are TGTGCCAGCAGCCAAGAATATGGTCGGGCGGGAGGAGTTGAAAAACTGTTTTTT.